Below are 27 T cell receptor beta chains sequenced from a single sample in a study of T cells in Graves' hyperthyroidism and ophthalmopathy. From RNA transcripts, TCR beta CDR3 regions were amplified. HTBI primers were employed in a first-round RT-PCR of the TCR CDR3. MiXCR was run by TCRdb on the multiplex PCR reads, yielding one entry per CDR3 protein. The sample contains some 400,000 distinct CDR3 sequences, over 15% of which appear only once. The source material was blood. Receptors originate from a woman aged 18-29 years with Graves' hyperthyroidism.

At least ten counts were recorded for this clonotype. V and J are TRBV10-3 and TRBJ2-7, with TRBD1 identical over 10 bases. The CDR3 sequence is 15 residues long. The germline V gene encodes CDR1 ENHRY and CDR2 SYGVKD. V dropped 3 bases and J dropped 3; count of bases not matched to a gene: 5. The CDR3 region is CAISDYGTGDYEQYF. CDR3 bases: TGTGCCATCAGTGACTACGGGACAGGGGACTACGAGCAGTACTTC.

This chain links TRBV24-1 with TRBJ2-2; no clear D. Germline loops: CDR1 KGHDR, CDR2 SFDVKD. V lost 3 bases and J lost 6, with 13 bases in between. This CDR3 contains 15 residues. CDR3 nucleotide sequence: TGTGCCACCAGTGATAACCCTATGATGGCCGGGGAGCTGTTTTTT. Protein sequence: CATSDNPMMAGELFF.

This clonotype has a count of ten or more. J is TRBJ1-1 and V is TRBV14; D gene uncertain. Germline V CDR1 and CDR2: SGHDN, FVKESK. This CDR3 is built from 16 residues. V lost 4 bases, J lost 3 bases, and 18 bases lay in between. The CDR3 sequence: CASSRLGGLIDTEAFF. The CDR3 DNA is TGTGCCAGCAGCCGACTGGGAGGGCTTATCGACACTGAAGCTTTCTTT.

This clonotype appeared many times. The chain uses TRBV12-3 or TRBV12-4 and TRBJ2-7; D call uncertain. The germline V and J ends were trimmed by 5 bases and 2 bases, with 7 bases remaining between them. The CDR3 runs to 12 residues. Written as DNA, the CDR3 is TGTGCCAGCAGTCCTCACCCCTACGAGCAGTACTTC. Translated: CASSPHPYEQYF.

This clonotype was counted between two and nine times. V and J are TRBV11-1 and TRBJ1-1; D unresolved. The CDR3 is 17 amino acids. Germline values: CDR1 SGHAT, CDR2 FQDESV (reference sequence). With 1 base removed from V and 0 bases from J, the gap between germline ends came to 15 bases. For the CDR3, the DNA is TGTGCCAGCAGCTTAGGGCGGGTACTAACTATGAACACTGAAGCTTTCTTT. It specifies CASSLGRVLTMNTEAFF.

This clonotype was seen ten or more times. The chain joins TRBV6-1 to TRBJ1-1; 8 nucleotides match TRBD1. CDR1 and CDR2 from the germline V gene are MNHNS and SASEGT. This CDR3 has 14 amino acids. With 2 bases clipped from V and 7 bases from J, the junction kept 6 bases outside the gene matches. CDR3 sequence (DNA): TGTGCCAGCAGTGAAATGTGGGACAGGAGTGAAGCTTTCTTT. It specifies CASSEMWDRSEAFF.

This clonotype was observed many times. The chain joins TRBV6-1 to TRBJ2-7; D remains ambiguous. The CDR3 loop spans 12 amino acids. Germline CDR1 and CDR2: MNHNS and SASEGT. Trimming stripped 10 bases from V and 3 bases from J, with 13 bases between. This CDR3 reads CATQSLIYEQYF. CDR3 DNA sequence: TGTGCCACCCAGAGCCTCATCTACGAGCAGTACTTC.

Worth noting for this clonotype: With a much larger clone just one base away, this may be a read error. V gene TRBV19 combines with J gene TRBJ1-5; the D is unclear. V dropped 5 bases and J dropped 3 bases, with 14 bases sitting between them. The CDR3 has 15 amino acids. CDR1 and CDR2 (germline): LNHDA, SQIVND (reference sequence). The CDR3 is CASSLILRSNQPQHF. CDR3 nucleotides: TGTGCCAGTAGTCTTATTCTTCGGTCCAATCAGCCCCAGCATTTT.

This clonotype was seen ten or more times. The chain combines TRBV2 with TRBJ2-7; no clear D gene. This CDR3 comprises 14 residues. Germline V gene lookup returns CDR1 SNHLY and CDR2 FYNNEI. V lost 8 bases to trimming and J lost 4 bases, with 18 bases between them. In nucleotides, the CDR3 is TGTGCCAGCTCGGCTCTCGACTCAAATTACGAGCAGTACTTC. Translating it yields CASSALDSNYEQYF.

This clonotype was seen repeatedly, ten times or more. This chain joins TRBV5-1 and TRBJ2-2, with TRBD1 matching 7 bases. V gave up 1 base and J gave up 6 bases; unmatched junction bases: 6. Germline CDR1 and CDR2: SGHRS and YFSETQ. The CDR3 is 15 residues long. The CDR3 DNA is TGCGCCAGCAGCTTGACAGGGGTACGCGCCGGGGAGCTGTTTTTT. Its translation: CASSLTGVRAGELFF.

This clonotype was observed many times. The chain recombines TRBV7-9 with TRBJ2-2; TRBD2 might be the D (6 bases). This CDR3 has 15 amino acids. Trimming shortened V by 2 bases and J by 4 bases, and 11 bases separated the two germline ends. Germline assignment: CDR1 SEHNR and CDR2 FQNEAQ (reference sequence). CDR3 nucleotide sequence: TGTGCCAGCAGCTTATTTAGCGGAGTCACCGGGGAGCTGTTTTTT. This encodes CASSLFSGVTGELFF.

This clonotype was detected ten times or more. CDR3 bases: TGTGCCAGCAGCAGGGGGGACGACCACGAGCAGTACTTC. Translating gives CASSRGDDHEQYF. The V and J genes are TRBV7-9 and TRBJ2-7; D is tentatively TRBD1 or TRBD2 (6 bases each). This CDR3 has 13 amino acids. CDR1 is SEHNR and CDR2 is FQNEAQ in the germline V gene (reference sequence). Deletions cut 5 bases from V and 5 bases from J, with 13 bases between. Full variable domain (missing parts from reference TRBV7-9 and TRBJ2-7): DTGVSQNPRHKITKRGQNVTFRCDPISEHNRLYWYRQTLGQGPEFLTYFQNEAQLEKSRLLSDRFSAERPKGSFSTLEIQRTEQGDSAMYLCASSRGDDHEQYFGPGTRLTVT.

This clonotype has ten or more counts. J is TRBJ1-2 and V is TRBV6-5; unclear D gene. Germline V gene data show CDR1 as MNHEY and CDR2 as SVGAGI. Trimming removed 7 bases from V and 8 bases from J, with 20 bases in between. This CDR3 is 14 amino acids long. The CDR3 DNA follows: TGTGCCAGCACCAATGGCCGTTCTCGGGAGGGCTACACCTTC. This gives the protein CASTNGRSREGYTF.

This chain connects TRBV7-8 to TRBJ2-7, with D uncertain. V was shortened by 4 bases and J by 2 bases, with 15 bases between the two germline ends. Germline CDR1 reads SGHVS; CDR2 reads FQNEAQ. CDR3 length: 15 residues. CDR3: CASSSDTVRTYEQYF. The CDR3 DNA reads as TGTGCCAGCAGCTCAGACACCGTACGGACCTACGAGCAGTACTTC. The variable domain in full, with the rest retrieved from reference TRBV7-8 and TRBJ2-7, is GAGVSQSPRYKVAKRGQDVALRCDPISGHVSLFWYQQALGQGPEFLTYFQNEAQLDKSGLPSDRFFAERPEGSVSTLKIQRTQQEDSAVYLCASSSDTVRTYEQYFGPGTRLTVT.

Many counts were recorded for this clonotype. J is TRBJ2-7 and V is TRBV15; unclear D gene. The germline V and J ends were trimmed by 0 bases and 9 bases, with 9 bases remaining between them. The CDR3 is 12 residues long. CDR1 is LNHNV, CDR2 YYDKDF, per germline (reference sequence). CDR3 sequence (DNA): TGTGCCACCAGCAGAGATCTTACCAGGCAGTACTTC. This encodes CATSRDLTRQYF.

This clonotype was counted ten times or more. The CDR3 here is CASSYSISQGHGYTF. The CDR3, as DNA: TGTGCCAGCAGTTACTCGATTAGTCAGGGCCATGGCTACACCTTC. The chain couples TRBV6-5 to TRBJ1-2; tentative D call: TRBD1 (5 bases). CDR1 and CDR2 from the germline V gene are MNHEY and SVGAGI. Trimming shortened V by 0 bases and J by 6 bases, and 14 bases separated the two germline ends. The length of the CDR3 is 15 residues.

This clonotype was detected ten times or more. V is TRBV29-1 and J is TRBJ2-2; 7 nucleotides align to TRBD1. The CDR3 totals 12 residues. Germline CDR1 and CDR2: SQVTM and ANQGSEA. J was trimmed by 8 bases and V by 6 bases; bases with no gene match: 6. CDR3 nucleotide sequence: TGCAGCGTCGGACAGGTGGGGGGGGAGCTGTTTTTT. It is translated as CSVGQVGGELFF.

This clonotype was counted many times. The rearrangement uses TRBV6-5 and TRBJ1-2, with 7 bases matching TRBD1. The CDR3 is 13 residues long. Trimming took 2 bases from V and 8 from J; bases not matched to a gene: 5. From germline, CDR1 is MNHEY and CDR2 SVGAGI. The CDR3 sequence: CASSYLTGLGYTF. The CDR3 DNA reads as TGTGCCAGCAGTTACCTGACAGGGCTGGGCTACACCTTC.

This clonotype was seen repeatedly, ten times or more. The V call is TRBV6-5, the J call TRBJ2-7, with D uncertain. Germline assignment: CDR1 MNHEY and CDR2 SVGAGI. V gave up 0 bases and J gave up 6 bases, with 12 bases separating them. The CDR3 contains 14 residues. CDR3 loop: CASSYSDPWGEQYF. CDR3 coding DNA: TGTGCCAGCAGTTACTCGGATCCGTGGGGCGAGCAGTACTTC.

The V call is TRBV28, the J call TRBJ1-2; no firm D call. Trimming cost V 6 bases and J 2 bases, with 16 bases left between them. The CDR3 totals 15 residues. CDR1 is MDHEN and CDR2 is SYDVKM in the germline V gene. The CDR3 sequence: CASSLVLSTNYGYTF. The CDR3 nucleotides are TGTGCCAGCAGCCTCGTCCTCAGCACAAACTATGGCTACACCTTC.

This clonotype was seen ten or more times. This chain joins TRBV12-3 or TRBV12-4 and TRBJ2-2, with D hard to call. The CDR3 sequence is 14 residues long. V was cut by 7 bases and J by 5 bases, with 14 bases left in between. Written as DNA, the CDR3 is TGTGCCAGCACTTTCTGGGGTGGGACCGGGGAGCTGTTTTTT. Amino acids: CASTFWGGTGELFF.

This clonotype was counted many times. V and J are TRBV28 and TRBJ1-2; D unclear. The CDR3 has 14 amino acids. With 3 bases removed from V and 4 bases from J, the gap between germline ends came to 12 bases. Germline lookup yields CDR1 MDHEN and CDR2 SYDVKM. CDR3 sequence: CASSLEGWGYGYTF. The CDR3 DNA reads TGTGCCAGCAGTTTGGAGGGCTGGGGCTATGGCTACACCTTC.

This clonotype was found many times. V gene TRBV5-1 combines with J gene TRBJ2-2; a possible D gene is TRBD2 (6 bases). CDR1 is SGHRS, CDR2 YFSETQ, per germline. With 0 bases removed from V and 0 bases from J, the gap between germline ends came to 6 bases. This CDR3 contains 15 residues. The CDR3, as DNA: TGCGCCAGCAGCTTGGGACTAGCGAACACCGGGGAGCTGTTTTTT. This encodes CASSLGLANTGELFF.

This clonotype was detected many times. The rearrangement joins TRBV20-1 to TRBJ2-7; no clear D gene. The CDR3 length is 12 residues. V shed 5 bases and J shed 0 bases, with 8 bases lying between them. The V gene's germline CDR1 is DFQATT and CDR2 SNEGSKA (reference sequence). The CDR3 DNA sequence: TGCAGTGCTGGGGAAGACTCCTACGAGCAGTACTTC. Its translation: CSAGEDSYEQYF.

This clonotype was found many times. The rearrangement uses TRBV5-1 and TRBJ1-1, with unresolved D. Germline V gene lookup returns CDR1 SGHRS and CDR2 YFSETQ. Deletions cut 0 bases from V and 5 bases from J, with 8 bases between. The CDR3 is made up of 13 amino acids. CDR3 DNA: TGCGCCAGCAGCTTGGTAAGGAGGACTGAAGCTTTCTTT. Protein: CASSLVRRTEAFF.

This clonotype has at least ten counts. The chain has TRBV12-3 or TRBV12-4 and TRBJ1-1, with D perhaps matching TRBD1 (6 bases). Trimming took off 6 bases at V and 6 bases at J, with 14 bases between the two ends. CDR3 length: 13 amino acids. In DNA, the CDR3 is TGTGCCAGCAGCTCACAGGGAGGCGCTGAAGCTTTCTTT. It yields the protein CASSSQGGAEAFF.

This clonotype was seen a handful of times. Relative to the germline gene, one junction end is altered; a read error may explain this. This rearrangement joins TRBV5-1 to TRBJ1-1; D unresolved. The CDR3 spans 14 residues. The germline V gene has CDR1 SGHRS and CDR2 YFSETQ. The CDR3 DNA is TGCGCCAGCAGCTTGGAAGGGAGGAACACTGAAGCTTGCTTT. Protein product: CASSLEGRNTEACF.